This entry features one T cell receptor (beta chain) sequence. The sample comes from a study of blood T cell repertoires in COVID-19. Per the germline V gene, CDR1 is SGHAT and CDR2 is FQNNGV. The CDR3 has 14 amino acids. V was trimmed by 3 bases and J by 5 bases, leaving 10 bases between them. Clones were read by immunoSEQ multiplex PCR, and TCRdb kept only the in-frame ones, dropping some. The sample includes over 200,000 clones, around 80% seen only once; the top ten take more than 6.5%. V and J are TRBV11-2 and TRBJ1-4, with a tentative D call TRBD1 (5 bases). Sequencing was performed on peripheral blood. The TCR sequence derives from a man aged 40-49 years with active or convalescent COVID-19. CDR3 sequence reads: CASSFQGKNEKLFF. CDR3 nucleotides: TGTGCCAGCAGCTTCCAGGGAAAAAATGAAAAACTGTTTTTT.